This is a list of T cell receptor beta chains from one sample in a study of T-cell reconstitution after alpha-beta-depleted transplantation in children. TCRdb recomputed calls from the PCR reads with MiXCR, one row per CDR3 protein. The sample has about 97,000 distinct CDR3 sequences; roughly 7.6% are singletons. This specimen was PBMCs, taken before TCRalphabeta/CD19-depleted stem cell transplant. These receptors were taken from a boy between 2 and 10 years old with acute lymphoblastic leukemia, due to receive a stem cell transplant. Both conserved end residues are part of each CDR3. Each record gives: J gene, CDR3 length, V gene, clone size, D gene, CDR3 DNA, CDR3 protein. A D gene is named only where the DNA matches it firmly. Where a row states a size, it is once, few, many or the class of an expanded clone; other rows omit it.

TRBJ2-2 14 TRBV24-1 NA NA TGTGCCACCAGTGATTATATAAACACCGGGGAGCTGTTTTTT CATSDYINTGELFF
TRBJ2-3 15 TRBV15 many NA TGTGCCACCAGCAGAGAAAGGGGGGCGGTAGATACGCAGTATTTT CATSRERGAVDTQYF
TRBJ2-3 21 TRBV20-1 few NA TGCTGTGCTAGATCTGTTAGGGGCGGAGCGGGCTGGGGCTGGGGCACAGATACGCAGTATTTT CCARSVRGGAGWGWGTDTQYF
TRBJ2-7 13 TRBV13 many NA TGTGCCAGCAGCGTAGGTAGCTCCTACGAGCAGTACTTC CASSVGSSYEQYF
TRBJ2-1 16 TRBV20-1 many TRBD2 TGCAGTGCTAGAGATCCGGCTAGCGGGGAATACAATGAGCAGTTCTTC CSARDPASGEYNEQFF
TRBJ1-5 15 TRBV12-3/TRBV12-4 once NA TGTGCCAGCAGTTTGGGGGTAAGTGGCAATCAGCCCCAGCATTTT CASSLGVSGNQPQHF
TRBJ1-5 17 TRBV7-8 few NA TGTGCCAGCAGCTTAGCCGAAGGAGCCCATAGCAATCAGCCCCAGCATTTT CASSLAEGAHSNQPQHF
TRBJ1-3 16 TRBV7-6 many NA TGTGCCAGCAGCCCCCGTAGTATACTGAGCGGAAACACCATATATTTT CASSPRSILSGNTIYF
TRBJ1-2 16 TRBV27 NA TRBD1 TGTGCCAGCAGACCGGGACAGGGGGCGTTCGACTATGGCTACACCTTC CASRPGQGAFDYGYTF
TRBJ2-3 17 TRBV15 many TRBD2 TGTGCCACCAGTACCTCCTTAGCGGGGGGCGACACAGATACGCAGTATTTT CATSTSLAGGDTDTQYF
TRBJ2-7 18 TRBV15 NA NA TGTGCCACCAGCAGAGATCTTGGACGTCGGCAGGGTTTGTACGAGCAGTACTTC CATSRDLGRRQGLYEQYF
TRBJ2-1 10 TRBV20-1 many TRBD1 TGCAGTGCAGGGGGCAGGGGCTCGCTCTTC CSAGGRGSLF
TRBJ2-5 19 TRBV7-9 few TRBD2 TGTGCCAGCAGCGGGAGACTAGCGGGGTTTTTTCAGTACCAAGAGACCCAGTACTTC CASSGRLAGFFQYQETQYF
TRBJ2-3 16 TRBV5-6 many NA TGTGCCAGCAGCCTCCCCGTCCAGGGCAGCACAGATACGCAGTATTTT CASSLPVQGSTDTQYF
TRBJ1-1 15 TRBV15 NA TRBD1 TGTGCCACCAGCAGAGGACAGGGCGAGGGCACTGAAGCTTTCTTT CATSRGQGEGTEAFF
TRBJ1-2 15 TRBV10-3 few NA TGTGCCATCAGTTCATCACAGGCGTTGTTCTATGGCTACACCTTC CAISSSQALFYGYTF
TRBJ1-6 13 TRBV6-1 many NA TGTGCCAGCACCGGGGGATATAATTCACCCCTCCACTTT CASTGGYNSPLHF
TRBJ1-2 14 TRBV20-1 NA NA TGCAGTGCTAGGGCCGACAATTTAAAGCGGGGCTACACCTTC CSARADNLKRGYTF
TRBJ1-1 13 TRBV6-6 many NA TGTGCCAGCAGCCACGGTCGCGCGGGTGAAGCTTTCTTT CASSHGRAGEAFF
TRBJ2-7 14 TRBV10-3 few NA TGTGCCATCAGTGAGTCAGGGGGAACCTACGAGCAGTACTTC CAISESGGTYEQYF